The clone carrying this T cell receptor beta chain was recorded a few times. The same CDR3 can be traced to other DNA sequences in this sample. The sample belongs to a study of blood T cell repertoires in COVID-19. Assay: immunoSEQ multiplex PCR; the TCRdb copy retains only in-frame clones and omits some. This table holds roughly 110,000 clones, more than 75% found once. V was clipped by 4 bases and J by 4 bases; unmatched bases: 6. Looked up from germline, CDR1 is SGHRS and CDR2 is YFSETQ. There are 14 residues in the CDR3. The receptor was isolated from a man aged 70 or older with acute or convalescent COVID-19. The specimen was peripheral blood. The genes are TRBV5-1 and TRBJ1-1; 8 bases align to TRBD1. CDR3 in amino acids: CASSNGQGGTEAFF. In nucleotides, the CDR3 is TGCGCCAGCAGCAACGGACAGGGCGGCACTGAAGCTTTCTTT.